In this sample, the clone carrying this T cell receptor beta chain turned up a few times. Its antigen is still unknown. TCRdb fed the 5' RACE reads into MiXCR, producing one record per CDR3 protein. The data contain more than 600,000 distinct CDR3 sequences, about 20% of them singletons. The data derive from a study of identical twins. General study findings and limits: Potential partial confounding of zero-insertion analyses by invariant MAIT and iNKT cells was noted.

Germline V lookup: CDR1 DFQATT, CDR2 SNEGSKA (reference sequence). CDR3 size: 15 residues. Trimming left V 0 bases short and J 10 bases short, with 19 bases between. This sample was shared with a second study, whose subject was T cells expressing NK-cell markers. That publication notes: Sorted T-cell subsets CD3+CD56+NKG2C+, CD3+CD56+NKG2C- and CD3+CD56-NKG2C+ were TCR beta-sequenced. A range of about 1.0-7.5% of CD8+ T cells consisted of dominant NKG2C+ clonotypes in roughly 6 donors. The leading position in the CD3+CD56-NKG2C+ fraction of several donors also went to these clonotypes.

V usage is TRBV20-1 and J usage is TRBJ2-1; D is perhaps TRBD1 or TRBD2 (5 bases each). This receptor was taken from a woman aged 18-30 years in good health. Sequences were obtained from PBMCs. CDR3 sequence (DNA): TGCAGTGCTAGAGATTTTAGCCTAGCTGGGGGAGAGCAGTTCTTC. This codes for CSARDFSLAGGEQFF.